The sequence of this T cell receptor beta chain was determined in a study of HIV-infected patients and healthy controls. Study findings and constraints: The diversity differences were not explained by slight age and sex differences between study cohorts.

This clonotype ranks as medium-sized. The antigen remains undetermined. Alpha and beta constant-region primers primed reverse transcription of around 550 ng RNA. Each of the alpha and beta chains got its own library through chain-specific third strand synthesis with indices. A single record per CDR3 protein comes from TCRdb applying MiXCR to the 5' RACE reads. This table holds under 10,000 distinct CDR3 sequences, about 5% found once. Trimming removed 11 bases at V and 8 bases at J, with 9 bases between. The CDR3 has 9 amino acids. Whole blood was used without fractionation, so all unsorted peripheral T cells were included.

The chain has TRBV12-3 or TRBV12-4 and TRBJ1-2; D ambiguous. The sample taken for sequencing was blood. This clonotype originated in an adult in good health. CDR3 amino acids: CAGSLGYTF. CDR3 DNA: TGTGCCGGATCGTTGGGCTACACCTTC.